This TCR beta chain comes out of a study of T cell changes during pregnancy in multiple sclerosis. With V trimmed by 6 bases and J by 6 bases, 7 bases remained unmatched. Germline V CDR1 and CDR2: LNHDA, SQIVND (reference sequence). The length of the CDR3 is 16 residues. Data came from immunoSEQ multiplex PCR; TCRdb stores just in-frame clones and leaves some out. The data contain fewer than 60,000 clones, about 92% of them singletons. The TCR was taken from a female donor in good health, enrolled as a control in a pregnancy study. The rearrangement uses TRBV19 and TRBJ2-3; 15 nucleotides line up with TRBD2. This material consisted of peripheral blood, taken in the third trimester of pregnancy. CDR3 nucleotides: TGTGCCAGTAGACCGGGACTAGCGGGAGGAGGGGATACGCAGTATTTT. It codes for CASRPGLAGGGDTQYF.